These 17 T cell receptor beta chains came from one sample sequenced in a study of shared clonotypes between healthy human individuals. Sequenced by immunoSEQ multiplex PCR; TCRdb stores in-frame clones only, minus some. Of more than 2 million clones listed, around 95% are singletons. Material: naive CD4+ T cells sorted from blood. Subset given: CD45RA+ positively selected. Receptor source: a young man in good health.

The CDR3 protein is CASSSRGTNTGELFF. In nucleotides, the CDR3 is TGTGCCAGCAGCTCCAGGGGCACGAACACCGGGGAGCTGTTTTTT. This chain joins TRBV7-3 and TRBJ2-2; a weak D match, TRBD1 (6 bases). Germline V gene data show CDR1 as SGHTA and CDR2 as FQGTGA. The V end was cut by 4 bases, the J end by 0 bases, with 9 bases between. This CDR3 is built from 15 residues.

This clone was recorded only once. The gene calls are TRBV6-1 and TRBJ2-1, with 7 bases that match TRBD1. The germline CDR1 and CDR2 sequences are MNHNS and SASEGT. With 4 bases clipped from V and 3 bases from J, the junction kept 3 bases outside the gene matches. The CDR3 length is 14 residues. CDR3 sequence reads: CASSARGHYNEQFF. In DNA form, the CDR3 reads TGTGCCAGCAGTGCAAGGGGGCACTACAATGAGCAGTTCTTC.

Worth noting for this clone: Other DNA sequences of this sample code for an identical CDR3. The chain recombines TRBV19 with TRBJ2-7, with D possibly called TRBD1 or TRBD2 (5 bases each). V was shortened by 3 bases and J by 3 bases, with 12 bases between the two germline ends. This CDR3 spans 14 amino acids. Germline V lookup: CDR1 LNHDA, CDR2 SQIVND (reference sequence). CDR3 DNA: TGTGCCAGTAGTATCTCAGCAGGGAGCTACGAGCAGTACTTC. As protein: CASSISAGSYEQYF.

CDR3 protein: CASSRTWGLAASTYEQYF. The CDR3 DNA reads as TGTGCCAGCAGCCGTACATGGGGACTAGCGGCGAGCACCTACGAGCAGTACTTC. This chain links TRBV5-4 with TRBJ2-7, with TRBD2 identical over 11 bases. This CDR3 spans 18 amino acids. The junction had 14 bases not matched to a gene; V was cut back by 4 bases and J by 2 bases. Germline assignment: CDR1 SGHNT and CDR2 YYREEE (reference sequence).

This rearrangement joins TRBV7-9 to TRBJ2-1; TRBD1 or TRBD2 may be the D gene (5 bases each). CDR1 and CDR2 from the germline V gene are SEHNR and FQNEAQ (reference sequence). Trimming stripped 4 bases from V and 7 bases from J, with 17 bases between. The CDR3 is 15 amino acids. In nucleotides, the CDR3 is TGTGCCAGCAGCTCACAAGTCCAGGGAGAGAATGAGCAGTTCTTC. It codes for CASSSQVQGENEQFF.

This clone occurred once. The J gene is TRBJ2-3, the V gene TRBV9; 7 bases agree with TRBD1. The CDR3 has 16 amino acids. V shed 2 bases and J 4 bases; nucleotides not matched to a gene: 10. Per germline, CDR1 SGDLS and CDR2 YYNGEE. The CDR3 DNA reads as TGTGCCAGCAGCGTGAGGACAGGCTTAGGGGCAGATACGCAGTATTTT. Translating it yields CASSVRTGLGADTQYF.

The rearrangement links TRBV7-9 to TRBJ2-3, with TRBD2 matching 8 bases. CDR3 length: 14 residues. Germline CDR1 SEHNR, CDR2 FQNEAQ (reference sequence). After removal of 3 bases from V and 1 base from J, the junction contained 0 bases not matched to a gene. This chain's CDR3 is CASSFSGGTDTQYF. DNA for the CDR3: TGTGCCAGCAGCTTTAGCGGGGGCACAGATACGCAGTATTTT.

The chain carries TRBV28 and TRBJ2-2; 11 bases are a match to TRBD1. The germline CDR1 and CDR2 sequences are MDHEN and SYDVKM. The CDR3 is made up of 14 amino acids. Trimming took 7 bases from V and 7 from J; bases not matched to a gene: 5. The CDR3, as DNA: TGTGCCAGCAAAGGACAGGGGGCTGGCGGGGAGCTGTTTTTT. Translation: CASKGQGAGGELFF.

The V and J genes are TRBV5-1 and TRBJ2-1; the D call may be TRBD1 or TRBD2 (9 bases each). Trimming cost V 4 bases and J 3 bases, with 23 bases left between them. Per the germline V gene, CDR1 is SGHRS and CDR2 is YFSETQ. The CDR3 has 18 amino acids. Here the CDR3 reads CASSLAGQGRSNYNEQFF. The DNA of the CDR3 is TGCGCCAGCAGCCTAGCGGGACAGGGTCGTTCGAACTACAATGAGCAGTTCTTC.

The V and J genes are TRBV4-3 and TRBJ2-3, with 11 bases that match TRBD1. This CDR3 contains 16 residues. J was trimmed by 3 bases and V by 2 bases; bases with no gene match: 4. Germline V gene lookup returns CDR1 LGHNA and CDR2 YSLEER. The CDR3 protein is CASSQPGQGATDTQYF. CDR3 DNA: TGCGCCAGCAGCCAACCCGGACAGGGGGCAACAGATACGCAGTATTTT.

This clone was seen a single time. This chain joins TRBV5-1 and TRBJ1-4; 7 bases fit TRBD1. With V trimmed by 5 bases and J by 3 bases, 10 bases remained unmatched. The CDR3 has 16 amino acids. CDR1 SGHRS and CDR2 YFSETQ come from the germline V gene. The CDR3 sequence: CASSLTGTVANEKLFF. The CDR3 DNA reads TGCGCCAGCAGTCTCACCGGGACAGTTGCTAATGAAAAACTGTTTTTT.

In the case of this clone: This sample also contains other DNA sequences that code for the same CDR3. CDR3 DNA sequence: TGTGCCAGCTCGCCCGGGGGATACGAGCAGTACTTC. Its protein is CASSPGGYEQYF. The J gene is TRBJ2-7, the V gene TRBV18, with D possibly TRBD2 on 6 matching bases. The CDR3 covers 12 residues. Germline CDR1 is KGHSH and CDR2 is LQKENI. Trimming took off 6 bases at V and 4 bases at J, with 10 bases between the two ends.

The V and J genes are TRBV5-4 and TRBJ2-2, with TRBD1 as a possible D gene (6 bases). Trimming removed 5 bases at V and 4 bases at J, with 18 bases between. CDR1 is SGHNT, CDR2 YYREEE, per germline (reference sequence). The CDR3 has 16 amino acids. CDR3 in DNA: TGTGCCAGCAGTCACAACGGACAGTGGGGCACCGGGGAGCTGTTTTTT. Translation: CASSHNGQWGTGELFF.

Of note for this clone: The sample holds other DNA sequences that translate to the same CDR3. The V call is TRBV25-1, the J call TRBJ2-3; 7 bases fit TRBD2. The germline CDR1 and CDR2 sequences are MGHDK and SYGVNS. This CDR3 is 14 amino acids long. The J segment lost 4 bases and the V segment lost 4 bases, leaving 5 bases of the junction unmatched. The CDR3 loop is CASSGTRGADTQYF. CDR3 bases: TGTGCCAGCAGTGGGACTAGAGGGGCAGATACGCAGTATTTT.

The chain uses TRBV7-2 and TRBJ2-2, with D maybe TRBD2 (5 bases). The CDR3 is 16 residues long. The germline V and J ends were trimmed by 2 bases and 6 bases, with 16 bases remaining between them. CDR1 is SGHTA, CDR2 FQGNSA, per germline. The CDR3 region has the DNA TGTGCCAGCAGCTTAACGTCTGGATTGGGAGCCGGGGAGCTGTTTTTT. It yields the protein CASSLTSGLGAGELFF.

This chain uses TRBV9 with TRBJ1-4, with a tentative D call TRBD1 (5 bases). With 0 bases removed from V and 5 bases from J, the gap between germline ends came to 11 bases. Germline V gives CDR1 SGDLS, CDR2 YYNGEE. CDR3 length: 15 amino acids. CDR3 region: CASSVAGTKNEKLFF. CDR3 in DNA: TGTGCCAGCAGCGTAGCGGGGACGAAAAATGAAAAACTGTTTTTT.

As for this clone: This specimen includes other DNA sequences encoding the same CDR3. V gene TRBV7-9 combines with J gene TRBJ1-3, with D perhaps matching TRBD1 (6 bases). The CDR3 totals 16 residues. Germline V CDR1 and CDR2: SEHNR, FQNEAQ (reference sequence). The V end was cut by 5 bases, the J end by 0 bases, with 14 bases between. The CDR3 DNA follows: TGTGCCAGCAGCCCCAGGGGCATAAGCTCTGGAAACACCATATATTTT. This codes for CASSPRGISSGNTIYF.